Sequencing of this TCR beta chain was carried out in a study of low-dose radiotherapy and immunotherapy resistance in tumors. Primers targeting TRAV and TRBV primed first-strand cDNA, covering alpha and beta chains. TCRs were put through approximately 20 PCR cycles of amplification with Phusion. A constant-region primer and the V-primer adapter served as the primer pair. One entry per CDR3 protein results from TCRdb running MiXCR on the reads. The repertoire holds around 80,000 distinct CDR3 sequences, with 15% to 20% as singletons. Time point denoted: after trial treatment. The sample's treatment: LDRT plus nivolumab, ipilimumab, low-dose cyclophosphamide and aspirin (RACIN trial). Inclusion covered patients whose advanced solid tumors lacked tumor-infiltrating lymphocytes. The CDR3 is 18 amino acids. Germline CDR1 SEHNR, CDR2 FQNEAQ (reference sequence). V was pared by 5 bases and J by 8 bases, with 18 bases of the junction left unmatched.

At least ten counts were recorded for this clonotype. The sequence came from a male donor with prostate cancer. V usage is TRBV7-9 and J usage is TRBJ2-1, with 10 nucleotides matching TRBD2. The sample consisted of PBMCs, taken after low-dose radiotherapy plus immunotherapy. CDR3 bases: TGTGCCAGCAGCCCGACTAGCGGGCCTCCTCCTAAGGGCTATGAGCAGTTCTTC. The encoded protein is CASSPTSGPPPKGYEQFF.